The 11 T cell receptor beta chains below come from one sample, sequenced in a study of cytomegalovirus exposure and HLA in healthy donors (dated by TCRdb to the late 2010s). The library was obtained by the immunoSEQ multiplex PCR assay. A mixture of 60 forward primers for TCR Vbeta segments and 13 reverse primers for TCR Jbeta segments was used in the multiplex PCR. This immuneACCESS table, as held by TCRdb, lists in-frame sequences with V and J called but not all clones. Of the missing ones, under half trace to an unresolved V gene in checked studies; the others have no known cause. Within this sample are around 99,000 clones, with around 81% of them counted one time only. The ten top clones hold less than 2.5% of the sample. The material sequenced was PBMCs. The receptor set was obtained from a woman in her thirties in good health and CMV-seronegative.

This clone was observed once. The V and J genes are TRBV25-1 and TRBJ2-3; 8 nucleotides match TRBD1. Unmatched junction bases numbered 3, after V lost 4 bases and J lost 3 bases. Germline lookup yields CDR1 MGHDK and CDR2 SYGVNS. CDR3 length equals 14 residues. The DNA of the CDR3 is TGTGCCAGCAGTGGGAACAGGGGGACAGATACGCAGTATTTT. Protein product: CASSGNRGTDTQYF. Complete variable domain (other parts from reference TRBV25-1 and TRBJ2-3): EADIYQTPRYLVIGTGKKITLECSQTMGHDKMYWYQQDPGMELHLIHYSYGVNSTEKGDLSSESTVSRIRTEHFPLTLESARPSHTSQYLCASSGNRGTDTQYFGPGTRLTVL.

CDR3 nucleotides: TGTGCCAGCAGCCGTCCCGGGACAGGGTTCGAGCAGTACTTC. This codes for CASSRPGTGFEQYF. This chain links TRBV28 with TRBJ2-7; TRBD1 matches 9 bases. V shed 6 bases and J 6 bases; nucleotides not matched to a gene: 9. The germline V gene has CDR1 MDHEN and CDR2 SYDVKM. The CDR3 runs 14 residues.

V usage is TRBV7-9 and J usage is TRBJ2-7; TRBD1 matches 8 bases. CDR3 length: 14 amino acids. Unmatched junction bases numbered 6, after V lost 1 base and J lost 7 bases. The V gene's germline CDR1 is SEHNR and CDR2 FQNEAQ (reference sequence). The CDR3 coding sequence is TGTGCCAGCAGCTTAGACACAACAGGGGGAGAGCAGTACTTC. It specifies CASSLDTTGGEQYF.

The rearrangement joins TRBV27 to TRBJ1-5, with 9 bases aligning to TRBD1. V gave up 0 bases and J gave up 6 bases; unmatched junction bases: 3. This CDR3 contains 15 residues. The V gene's germline CDR1 is MNHEY and CDR2 SMNVEV (reference sequence). CDR3 sequence: CASSLSGQGGQPQHF. The CDR3 coding sequence is TGTGCCAGCAGTTTATCGGGACAGGGAGGTCAGCCCCAGCATTTT.

The chain combines TRBV27 with TRBJ2-2; possible D gene TRBD1, 6 bases. The ends were cut back, 3 bases at V and 6 bases at J, with 14 bases in the middle. Germline CDR1 reads MNHEY; CDR2 reads SMNVEV (reference sequence). The CDR3 spans 15 residues. The CDR3 spells CASSLGTGWAGELFF. The CDR3 DNA follows: TGTGCCAGCAGTTTGGGTACAGGGTGGGCCGGGGAGCTGTTTTTT.

This sequence joins TRBV30 and TRBJ2-7, with 14 bases fitting TRBD2. This CDR3 is built from 15 residues. The germline V gene has CDR1 GTSNPN and CDR2 SVGIG (reference sequence). With V trimmed by 4 bases and J by 3 bases, 5 bases remained unmatched. This CDR3 is CAWNPGLAGVYEQYF. The CDR3 DNA is TGTGCCTGGAATCCGGGACTAGCGGGAGTCTACGAGCAGTACTTC.

V usage is TRBV10-2 and J usage is TRBJ2-7, with 9 bases identical to TRBD1. V dropped 3 bases and J dropped 3; count of bases not matched to a gene: 9. This CDR3 is built from 16 residues. Germline V gives CDR1 WSHSY, CDR2 SAAADI. For the CDR3, the DNA is TGCGCCAGCAGTGACCACGACGGGACAGGGTACTACGAGCAGTACTTC. This encodes CASSDHDGTGYYEQYF.

This clone has only one observation. The chain uses TRBV27 and TRBJ1-1; no definite D call. The ends were cut back, 3 bases at V and 5 bases at J, with 10 bases in the middle. Germline V gene lookup returns CDR1 MNHEY and CDR2 SMNVEV (reference sequence). The CDR3 runs to 13 residues. The CDR3 nucleotides read TGTGCCAGCAGTTTTAAGAGGAATACTGAAGCTTTCTTT. Residues: CASSFKRNTEAFF.

This chain connects TRBV27 to TRBJ1-1; D perhaps matches TRBD1 (6 bases). Germline-derived CDR1 and CDR2 are MNHEY and SMNVEV (reference sequence). The CDR3 loop spans 16 amino acids. Deletions cut 3 bases from V and 0 bases from J, with 14 bases between. For the CDR3, the DNA is TGTGCCAGCAGTTTCAGGGGTGGGGGCATGAACACTGAAGCTTTCTTT. It is translated as CASSFRGGGMNTEAFF.

The gene calls are TRBV4-1 and TRBJ1-2; 11 bases fit TRBD1. Germline V gene lookup returns CDR1 MGHRA and CDR2 YSYEKL. V lost 3 bases and J lost 2; bases outside the gene matches: 5. The CDR3 is made up of 16 amino acids. Here the CDR3 reads CASSHRTGGTNYGYTF. CDR3 coding DNA: TGCGCCAGCAGCCACCGGACAGGGGGCACAAACTATGGCTACACCTTC.

This sequence joins TRBV27 and TRBJ2-1; TRBD1 matches at 7 bases. With V trimmed by 7 bases and J by 8 bases, 11 bases remained unmatched. Germline assignment: CDR1 MNHEY and CDR2 SMNVEV (reference sequence). The CDR3 contains 14 residues. CDR3 bases: TGTGCCAGCAAAACCGGACAGGCCGGGGATGAGCAGTTCTTC. Protein product: CASKTGQAGDEQFF.